This is a list of T cell receptor beta chains from one sample in a study of cytotoxic CD8 clonotypes in ibrutinib-treated CLL. Here immunoSEQ multiplex PCR was the method, and the copy in TCRdb shows in-frame clones only, minus some. This sample has over 140,000 clones, with 70% to 90% found just once. Sequencing was performed on PBMCs, taken after 36 months of ibrutinib treatment. Source of these receptors: a human donor with chronic lymphocytic leukemia. Each CDR3 is given with its conserved first and last residue. The order of the fields is clone size, V gene, D gene, J gene, CDR3 DNA, CDR3 protein. The D gene is left open where the match is weak. Clone size, where shown, is once, few, many, or a class for clones that have expanded.

>.|TRBV4-1|.|TRBJ2-7
TGCGCCAGCAGCCAAGTTTGGGGCACGTCCTACGAGCAGTACTTC
CASSQVWGTSYEQYF
>many|TRBV19|.|TRBJ1-2
TGTGCCAGTAGTGGTCGGACAGATGGCTACACCTTC
CASSGRTDGYTF
>.|TRBV4-2|.|TRBJ1-4
TGTGCCAGCAGCGCGGGGTGGGGGGGGAATGAAAAACTGTTTTTT
CASSAGWGGNEKLFF
>.|TRBV5-1|.|TRBJ2-7
TGCGCCAGCAGCCGAGTCCCTACAGAGAGCGACGAGCAGTACTTC
CASSRVPTESDEQYF
>once|TRBV27|.|TRBJ2-1
TGTGCCAGCAGTTTAGATCGCAGCTCCTACAATGAGCAGTTCTTC
CASSLDRSSYNEQFF
>.|TRBV4-2|TRBD1|TRBJ1-2
TGTGCCAGCAGCCAAGTGGAGTCAGGGGGTGAAGGCTACACCTTC
CASSQVESGGEGYTF
>few|TRBV21-1|.|TRBJ1-5
TGTGCCAGCAGCAGGTCTCAGGGGGCCAATAGCAATCAGCCCCAGCATTTT
CASSRSQGANSNQPQHF
>.|TRBV30|.|TRBJ1-4
TGTGCCGGGGATTATAATGAAAAACTGTTTTTT
CAGDYNEKLFF
>few|TRBV28|.|TRBJ1-6
TGTGCCAGCAGTGCCCAGGGTGCGACGTTCCCGGGGTCACCCCTCCACTTT
CASSAQGATFPGSPLHF
>.|TRBV19|.|TRBJ2-2
TGTGCCAGTATTAAAGCACACCAGGCGTGGTCCGGGGAGCTGTTTTTT
CASIKAHQAWSGELFF
>.|TRBV30|.|TRBJ1-3
TGTGCCTGGAGTTTCGACAGTAGCTCTGGAAACACCATATATTTT
CAWSFDSSSGNTIYF
>.|TRBV19|.|TRBJ2-2
TGTGCCAGTAGTATTATCAGCGGGGAGCTGTTTTTT
CASSIISGELFF
>few|TRBV30|TRBD2|TRBJ2-1
TGTGCCTGGAGTGGTAGCGGGAGTAATCAGTTCTTC
CAWSGSGSNQFF
>.|TRBV28|.|TRBJ1-1
TGTGCCAGCAGTGGGGGGATGGGCACTGAAGCTTTCTTT
CASSGGMGTEAFF
>.|TRBV19|TRBD1|TRBJ2-3
TGTGCCAGTAGTATAGCAGGACAGGGGCAGTATTTT
CASSIAGQGQYF
>few|TRBV7-9|.|TRBJ2-2
TGTGCCAGCAGCCAACACCAGGGCGCAAGTACCGGGGAGCTGTTTTTT
CASSQHQGASTGELFF
>few|TRBV5-8|.|TRBJ2-6
TGTGCCAGCAGCTTGGGCCTATCTGGGGCCAACGTCCTGACTTTC
CASSLGLSGANVLTF
>.|TRBV10-3|TRBD1|TRBJ2-7
TGTGCCATCAGTGAGCCAGGACAGGGGGCCGCCTACGAGCAGTACTTC
CAISEPGQGAAYEQYF
>.|TRBV6-4|.|TRBJ1-5
TGTGCCAGCAGTGACTCGGCAGGGAGTAATCAGCCCCAGCATTTT
CASSDSAGSNQPQHF
>.|TRBV5-1|.|TRBJ2-2
TGCGCCAGCAGCTTGCGCCCGGGACTCCGCACCGGGGAGCTGTTTTTT
CASSLRPGLRTGELFF
>.|TRBV19|TRBD1|TRBJ2-5
TGTGCCAGTAGTATGGGGGACAGGCAAGAGACCCAGTACTTC
CASSMGDRQETQYF
>.|TRBV27|.|TRBJ1-6
TGTGCCAGCAGTTTATCGGGTAGGCTCCACTCCTATAATTCACCCCTCCACTTT
CASSLSGRLHSYNSPLHF
>.|TRBV5-1|.|TRBJ1-2
TGCGCCAGCAGCGAACAGGGTGTGGGGAACTATGGCTACACCTTC
CASSEQGVGNYGYTF
>.|TRBV12-2|.|TRBJ2-5
TGTGCAAGTCGCTTCTCGACTAGCGGGGGGGCCGGTGGTAGAGAGACCCAGTACTTC
CASRFSTSGGAGGRETQYF
>.|TRBV9|.|TRBJ2-7
TGTGCCAGCAGCGTAGCGACAGGCCCTCCTGATAACGAGCAGTACTTC
CASSVATGPPDNEQYF
>.|TRBV7-9|.|TRBJ1-2
TGTGCCAGCAGCTTAACCAGGGTCTATGGCTACACCTTC
CASSLTRVYGYTF
>.|TRBV11-2|.|TRBJ2-1
TGTGCCAGCAGCTTAGACAGGGTTAGCTACAATGAGCAGTTCTTC
CASSLDRVSYNEQFF
>once|TRBV10-3|.|TRBJ1-2
TGTGCCATCAGTGTCGACAGAGATGGCTACACCTTC
CAISVDRDGYTF
>.|TRBV28|TRBD1|TRBJ1-6
TGTGCCAGCATATCCGGGACAGCCGTCTCCTATAATTCACCCCTCCACTTT
CASISGTAVSYNSPLHF
>.|TRBV4-1|.|TRBJ2-1
TGCGCCAGCAGCCAGTACCCAGGGCGGCTCTCCTACAATGAGCAGTTCTTC
CASSQYPGRLSYNEQFF
>.|TRBV9|.|TRBJ2-1
TGTGCCAGCAGCGGAGGATCACCGGGACCGTTTAGTTATGAGCAGTTCTTC
CASSGGSPGPFSYEQFF